The 30 T cell receptor beta chains given below trace back to one sample, sequenced in a study of blood T cell repertoires in COVID-19 (dated by TCRdb to the early 2020s). Libraries were prepared through the immunoSEQ multiplex PCR assay. The immuneACCESS repertoire file appears here via TCRdb, limited to in-frame rearrangements. These files lack a portion of the clones; in checked studies, under half of the deficit traces to unresolved V genes, and the cause of the others is not known. Present in this sample are 200,000 or so clones, approximately 79% of which were seen just once. The ten largest account for 4% to 5.5% of the sample. Sample: peripheral blood. These receptor sequences come from a human donor in a cohort sampled during active COVID-19.

The chain carries TRBV5-1 and TRBJ2-2; TRBD2 aligns across 13 bases. The CDR3 spans 17 residues. The germline V gene encodes CDR1 SGHRS and CDR2 YFSETQ. V lost 4 bases to trimming and J lost 1 base; unmatched junction nucleotides: 4. The DNA of the CDR3 is TGCGCCAGCAGCCCGACTAGCGGGAGGTTGAACACCGGGGAGCTGTTTTTT. Encoded protein: CASSPTSGRLNTGELFF.

This clone was seen ten or more times. V gene TRBV19 combines with J gene TRBJ2-2; the D gene is possibly TRBD1 (5 bases). Looked up from germline, CDR1 is LNHDA and CDR2 is SQIVND (reference sequence). V lost 5 bases and J 5 bases, leaving 12 bases between the germline ends. There are 14 residues in the CDR3. The CDR3 protein is CASSSGWSTGELFF. CDR3 coding DNA: TGTGCCAGTAGTTCAGGGTGGTCGACCGGGGAGCTGTTTTTT.

The V and J genes are TRBV30 and TRBJ2-7; D might be TRBD2 (6 bases). Trimming pared 3 bases from V and 3 bases from J, leaving 12 bases between. CDR1 and CDR2 (germline): GTSNPN, SVGIG (reference sequence). This CDR3 contains 13 residues. The CDR3 protein is CAWREGLNYEQYF. The CDR3 nucleotides read TGTGCCTGGAGGGAGGGTTTGAACTACGAGCAGTACTTC.

The chain is built from TRBV19 and TRBJ2-7; TRBD1 aligns across 9 bases. Per the germline V gene, CDR1 is LNHDA and CDR2 is SQIVND (reference sequence). V dropped 3 bases and J dropped 3; count of bases not matched to a gene: 3. CDR3 length: 14 amino acids. The CDR3 sequence: CASSIGQGYYEQYF. CDR3 coding DNA: TGTGCCAGTAGTATCGGACAGGGGTACTACGAGCAGTACTTC.

This clone was seen only a few times. The chain is built from TRBV27 and TRBJ1-5; unclear D gene. Trimming stripped 8 bases from V and 0 bases from J, with 11 bases between. This CDR3 is built from 14 residues. Germline-derived CDR1 and CDR2 are MNHEY and SMNVEV (reference sequence). The CDR3 protein is CASAPGHSNQPQHF. CDR3 DNA: TGTGCCAGCGCCCCCGGTCATAGCAATCAGCCCCAGCATTTT.

CDR3 in amino acids: CAWSPKGVDGELFF. The CDR3 bases are TGTGCCTGGAGTCCGAAAGGAGTTGACGGGGAGCTGTTTTTT. The rearrangement uses TRBV30 and TRBJ2-2; D is unclear. Trimming shortened V by 2 bases and J by 7 bases, and 14 bases separated the two germline ends. Germline CDR1 GTSNPN, CDR2 SVGIG (reference sequence). The CDR3 has 14 amino acids.

This clone was counted a single time. The chain links TRBV19 to TRBJ1-5; perhaps TRBD1 as D (6 bases). The CDR3 covers 15 residues. CDR1 LNHDA and CDR2 SQIVND come from the germline V gene (reference sequence). V shed 5 bases and J shed 6 bases, with 17 bases lying between them. The chain's CDR3 is CASSPKGGISQPQHF. CDR3 in DNA: TGTGCCAGTAGTCCAAAAGGGGGTATTAGTCAGCCCCAGCATTTT.

There are a few counts of this clone. The gene calls are TRBV7-6 and TRBJ2-1, with TRBD2 matching 7 bases. The CDR3 sequence is 16 residues long. Germline trimming cut 5 bases from V and 4 bases from J; bases unmatched to any gene: 11. Germline loops: CDR1 SGHVS, CDR2 FNYEAQ. CDR3 DNA: TGTGCCAGCAGCCCGGCGGGGAGCGGGAAATACAATGAGCAGTTCTTC. It codes for CASSPAGSGKYNEQFF.

The V gene is TRBV6-6, the J gene TRBJ1-3; D gene ambiguous. The CDR3 covers 13 residues. Trimming removed 8 bases at V and 4 bases at J, with 12 bases between. Germline loops: CDR1 MNHNY, CDR2 SVGAGI (reference sequence). CDR3 nucleotide sequence: TGTGCCAGCTTGGACTTACTGGGAAACACCATATATTTT. Residues: CASLDLLGNTIYF.

The CDR3 spells CASSRAGQGEETQYF. CDR3 DNA sequence: TGTGCCAGCAGCCGGGCGGGACAGGGCGAAGAGACCCAGTACTTC. This chain joins TRBV28 and TRBJ2-5; 9 positions agree with TRBD1. Looked up from germline, CDR1 is MDHEN and CDR2 is SYDVKM. V was clipped by 6 bases and J by 3 bases; unmatched bases: 8. The CDR3 length is 15 residues.

The rearrangement joins TRBV15 to TRBJ2-7; 7 positions agree with TRBD1. Per the germline V gene, CDR1 is LNHNV and CDR2 is YYDKDF (reference sequence). CDR3 length equals 12 residues. V lost 5 bases and J lost 6; bases outside the gene matches: 4. The CDR3 region has the DNA TGTGCCACCAGCCGGACAGGCACCGAGCAGTACTTC. This translates into CATSRTGTEQYF.

This clone was seen once. The V and J genes are TRBV5-1 and TRBJ2-1, with 11 bases lining up with TRBD2. CDR1 SGHRS and CDR2 YFSETQ come from the germline V gene. The CDR3 sequence is 15 residues long. The ends lost 3 bases at V and 3 bases at J; junction bases unmatched: 2. CDR3: CASSWGLADYNEQFF. In DNA, the CDR3 is TGCGCCAGCAGCTGGGGACTAGCGGACTACAATGAGCAGTTCTTC.

The chain carries TRBV6-2 or TRBV6-3 and TRBJ2-7, with TRBD2 matching 7 bases. The CDR3 spans 16 residues. Looked up from germline, CDR1 is MNHEY and CDR2 is SVGEGT. The V and J ends lost 4 bases and 6 bases, in that order; junction bases with no gene match: 15. CDR3 nucleotides: TGTGCCAGCAGTTCCGACCAAGGCGGGAGCGGAAGCGAGCAGTACTTC. Protein sequence: CASSSDQGGSGSEQYF.

The rearrangement links TRBV18 to TRBJ1-1; 9 nucleotides agree with TRBD1. V dropped 3 bases and J dropped 4; count of bases not matched to a gene: 6. The CDR3 has 15 residues. The V gene's germline CDR1 is KGHSH and CDR2 LQKENI. This CDR3 reads CASSPGQGLITEAFF. The CDR3, as DNA: TGTGCCAGCTCACCGGGACAGGGTTTGATCACTGAAGCTTTCTTT.

The gene calls are TRBV4-3 and TRBJ2-3; D is possibly TRBD2 (5 bases). Per the germline V gene, CDR1 is LGHNA and CDR2 is YSLEER. The V end lost 1 base, the J end lost 4 bases, and 15 bases lay between the germline ends. The CDR3 runs to 16 residues. In DNA form, the CDR3 reads TGCGCCAGCAGCCAAGGGGCGTCTAGCAAGGCAGATACGCAGTATTTT. It yields the protein CASSQGASSKADTQYF.

The rearrangement joins TRBV30 to TRBJ1-2; TRBD1 matches at 7 bases. The germline V gene has CDR1 GTSNPN and CDR2 SVGIG (reference sequence). V shed 0 bases and J 0 bases; nucleotides not matched to a gene: 4. This CDR3 is built from 15 residues. For the CDR3, the DNA is TGTGCCTGGAGTGTAGACAGGGCCTCTAACTATGGCTACACCTTC. It encodes CAWSVDRASNYGYTF.

In its sample, this clone was seen once. V and J are TRBV7-2 and TRBJ1-1; TRBD1 matches at 7 bases. The CDR3 is 15 residues long. V was clipped by 1 base and J by 1 base; unmatched bases: 3. Germline CDR1 SGHTA, CDR2 FQGNSA. CDR3 residues: CASSLVQGKNTEAFF. The DNA for the CDR3 is TGTGCCAGCAGCTTAGTACAGGGGAAGAACACTGAAGCTTTCTTT.

The gene calls are TRBV6-2 or TRBV6-3 and TRBJ1-1; TRBD1 is a possible D gene (5 bases). Germline assignment: CDR1 MNHEY and CDR2 SVGEGT. Trimming removed 4 bases at V and 2 bases at J, with 14 bases between. The CDR3 sequence is 15 residues long. CDR3 sequence reads: CASSFRQHKNTEAFF. CDR3 nucleotides: TGTGCCAGCAGTTTCAGACAGCACAAAAACACTGAAGCTTTCTTT.

This clone was detected a few times. This chain connects TRBV19 to TRBJ1-2; 10 positions agree with TRBD1. The CDR3 is 17 amino acids. From germline, CDR1 is LNHDA and CDR2 SQIVND (reference sequence). The V segment lost 5 bases and the J segment 4 bases; nucleotides outside the gene matches: 13. The CDR3 here is CASSLTGQGPQRYGYTF. CDR3 bases: TGTGCCAGTAGTCTAACGGGACAGGGGCCCCAACGCTATGGCTACACCTTC.

This rearrangement joins TRBV27 to TRBJ2-1, with TRBD1 identical over 7 bases. CDR1 is MNHEY and CDR2 is SMNVEV in the germline V gene (reference sequence). Trimming took 4 bases from V and 3 from J; bases not matched to a gene: 6. The CDR3 totals 15 residues. Here the CDR3 DNA reads TGTGCCAGCAGTTCGACAGGGCCCCACTACAATGAGCAGTTCTTC. It specifies CASSSTGPHYNEQFF.

CDR3 in DNA: TGTGCCACCAGCAGAGATGGGGACAACCCCTACGAGCAGTACTTC. Translation: CATSRDGDNPYEQYF. The V gene is TRBV15, the J gene TRBJ2-7; tentatively, D is TRBD1 (6 bases). Trimming took 0 bases from V and 2 from J, leaving 11 bases between them. The V gene's germline CDR1 is LNHNV and CDR2 YYDKDF (reference sequence). The CDR3 totals 15 residues.

The genes are TRBV24-1 and TRBJ2-6, with TRBD1 matching 11 bases. CDR3 length: 17 residues. Germline V gives CDR1 KGHDR, CDR2 SFDVKD. Trimming cost V 7 bases and J 2 bases; bases outside gene matches: 6. CDR3 DNA sequence: TGTGCCACCAGCCCATCGGGACAGGGGGCTGGGGCCAACGTCCTGACTTTC. It translates to CATSPSGQGAGANVLTF.

The chain recombines TRBV7-3 with TRBJ2-1; possible D gene TRBD2, 5 bases. Trimming removed 8 bases from V and 7 bases from J, with 15 bases in between. The CDR3 has 13 residues. In germline, CDR1 is SGHTA, CDR2 FQGTGA. The CDR3 bases are TGTGCCAGCTCTAGCCTTAAAGGGAATGAGCAGTTCTTC. It codes for CASSSLKGNEQFF.

The rearrangement joins TRBV18 to TRBJ2-3, with 7 bases aligning to TRBD2. V gave up 2 bases and J gave up 0 bases; unmatched junction bases: 5. Germline values: CDR1 KGHSH, CDR2 LQKENI. This CDR3 comprises 16 residues. Here the CDR3 reads CASSPLVGGSTDTQYF. CDR3 nucleotides: TGTGCCAGCTCACCATTGGTGGGAGGGAGCACAGATACGCAGTATTTT.

This sequence joins TRBV7-2 and TRBJ2-1; D uncertain. Germline loops: CDR1 SGHTA, CDR2 FQGNSA. The CDR3 is 12 residues long. V was cut by 4 bases and J by 10 bases, with 11 bases left in between. The CDR3 loop is CASSSAAREQFF. The DNA of the CDR3 is TGTGCCAGCAGCTCCGCGGCCCGGGAGCAGTTCTTC.

The V and J genes are TRBV10-3 and TRBJ2-1, with 10 bases fitting TRBD2. With V trimmed by 6 bases and J by 3 bases, 2 bases remained unmatched. The germline gives CDR1 ENHRY, CDR2 SYGVKD. CDR3 size: 14 residues. The chain's CDR3 is CAISTSGNYNEQFF. As DNA, the CDR3 is TGTGCCATCAGCACTAGCGGGAACTACAATGAGCAGTTCTTC.

This rearrangement joins TRBV28 to TRBJ2-1; weak D call: TRBD2 (5 bases). CDR1 and CDR2 (germline): MDHEN, SYDVKM. There are 15 residues in the CDR3. V was clipped by 2 bases and J by 4 bases, with 12 bases between them. In DNA form, the CDR3 reads TGTGCCAGCAGTTTAAGCGGTGTCTATTACAATGAGCAGTTCTTC. Its protein product is CASSLSGVYYNEQFF.

The CDR3 coding sequence is TGTGCCAGCAGCCAGCCACTACGAAGCAATGAGCAGTTCTTC. This encodes CASSQPLRSNEQFF. This chain uses TRBV28 with TRBJ2-1; D is ambiguous. This CDR3 comprises 14 residues. Germline V CDR1 and CDR2: MDHEN, SYDVKM. Between the trimmed V and J ends, which lost 6 bases and 6 bases, there was a span of 15 bases.

The chain has TRBV6-2 or TRBV6-3 and TRBJ2-5; 7 bases map to TRBD2. Germline loops: CDR1 MNHEY, CDR2 SVGEGT. The length of the CDR3 is 16 residues. Germline trimming cut 2 bases from V and 2 bases from J; bases unmatched to any gene: 8. The CDR3 bases are TGTGCCAGCAGTTACCCTGGGGAGGGACTACAAGAGACCCAGTACTTC. Amino acids: CASSYPGEGLQETQYF.

The J gene is TRBJ1-5, the V gene TRBV27; D remains unclear. CDR3 length: 13 amino acids. The V end was cut by 5 bases, the J end by 1 base, with 6 bases between. Germline V lookup: CDR1 MNHEY, CDR2 SMNVEV (reference sequence). CDR3 residues: CASSLLSNQPQHF. The CDR3 coding sequence is TGTGCCAGCAGTCTGTTGAGCAATCAGCCCCAGCATTTT.